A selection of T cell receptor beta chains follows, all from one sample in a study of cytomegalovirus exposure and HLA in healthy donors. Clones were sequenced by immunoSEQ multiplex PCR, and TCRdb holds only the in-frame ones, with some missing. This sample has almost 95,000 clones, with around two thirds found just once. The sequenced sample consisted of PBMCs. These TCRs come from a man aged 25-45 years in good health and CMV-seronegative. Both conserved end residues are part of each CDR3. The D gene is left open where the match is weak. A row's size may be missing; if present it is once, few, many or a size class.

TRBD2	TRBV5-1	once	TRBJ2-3	TGCGCCAGCAGCTTGGCTAGCGGGATTTTAACAGATACGCAGTATTTT	CASSLASGILTDTQYF
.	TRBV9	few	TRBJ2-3	TGTGCCAGCAGCGTAGGGGCGCGGGGACTCACAGATACGCAGTATTTT	CASSVGARGLTDTQYF
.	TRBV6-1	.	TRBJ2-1	TGTGCCAGCAGCAGGGTGAGCTCCTACAATGAGCAGTTCTTC	CASSRVSSYNEQFF
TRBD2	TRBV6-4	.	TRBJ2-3	TGTGCCAGCAGTGACGGGGGGGGCACAGATACGCAGTATTTT	CASSDGGGTDTQYF
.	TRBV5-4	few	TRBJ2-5	TGTGCCAGCAGCTCAATCGCAACTACAGGGCAAGAGACCCAGTACTTC	CASSSIATTGQETQYF
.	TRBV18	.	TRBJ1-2	TGTGCCAGCTCGCCCCCTGGCCTCGGGGACTATGGCTACACCTTC	CASSPPGLGDYGYTF
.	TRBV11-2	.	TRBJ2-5	TGTGCCAGCAGCTTAGTACAGATCCAAGAGACCCAGTACTTC	CASSLVQIQETQYF
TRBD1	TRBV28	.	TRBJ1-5	TGTGCCAGCAGTACCAGGACAGGGGGCATGAATCAGCCCCAGCATTTT	CASSTRTGGMNQPQHF
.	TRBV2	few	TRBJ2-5	TGTGCCAGTCGCCCGGACTTATCATCCCAGTACTTC	CASRPDLSSQYF
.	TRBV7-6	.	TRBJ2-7	TGTGCCAGCAGCTTAGTTACAGGGTCCTCCTACGAGCAGTACTTC	CASSLVTGSSYEQYF
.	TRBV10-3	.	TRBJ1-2	TGTGCCATCACCACCACAGGGTTAGGCTACACCTTC	CAITTTGLGYTF
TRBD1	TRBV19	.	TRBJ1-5	TGTGCCAGTAGTATCACAGGGGGCAATCAGCCCCAGCATTTT	CASSITGGNQPQHF
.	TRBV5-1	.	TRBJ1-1	TGCGCCAGCAGCAGCGACCCGCAGAACACTGAAGCTTTCTTT	CASSSDPQNTEAFF
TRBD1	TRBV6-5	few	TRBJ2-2	TGTGCCAGCAGTTACTCTACGACAGGGACCGGGGAGCTGTTTTTT	CASSYSTTGTGELFF
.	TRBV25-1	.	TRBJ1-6	TGTGCCAGCAGTGACCCCCAGGGTTCCGTCTATAATTCACCCCTCCACTTT	CASSDPQGSVYNSPLHF
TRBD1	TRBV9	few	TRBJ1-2	TGTGCCAGCAGGATGGGACAGGGGAACTATGGCTACACCTTC	CASRMGQGNYGYTF
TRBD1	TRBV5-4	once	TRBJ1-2	TGTGCCAGCAGCTTTTACGACAGGGGGTCTAACTATGGCTACACCTTC	CASSFYDRGSNYGYTF
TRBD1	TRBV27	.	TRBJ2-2	TGTGCCAGCAGTGAATTTCCAGTGGACAGGTTCTCGTGGCCTAACACCGGGGAGCTGTTTTTT	CASSEFPVDRFSWPNTGELFF
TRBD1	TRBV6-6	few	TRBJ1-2	TGTGCCAGCAGTAACAGGGGACACCTCAACTATGGCTACACCTTC	CASSNRGHLNYGYTF
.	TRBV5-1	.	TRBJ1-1	TGCGCCAGCAGCTTGGTACAGACCACTGAAGCTTTCTTT	CASSLVQTTEAFF
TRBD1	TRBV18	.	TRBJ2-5	TGTGCCAGCTCCCCTACCAGGGGGAACCAAGAGACCCAGTACTTC	CASSPTRGNQETQYF
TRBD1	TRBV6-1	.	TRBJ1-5	TGTGCCAGCAGTACCGGGACAGGGAGCGGCCCGCAGCATTTT	CASSTGTGSGPQHF
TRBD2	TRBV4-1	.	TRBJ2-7	TGCGCCAGCAGCCCCCAAGAATCCCACCTACTAGCGGGAGATAACGAGCAGTACTTC	CASSPQESHLLAGDNEQYF
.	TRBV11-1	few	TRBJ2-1	TGTGCCAGCAGCTCCCGGGAAGGCCGGAGCTTAGGGAATGAGCAGTTCTTC	CASSSREGRSLGNEQFF
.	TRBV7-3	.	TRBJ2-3	TGTGCCAGCAGCTTATCGGGTCAGACTACAGATACGCAGTATTTT	CASSLSGQTTDTQYF
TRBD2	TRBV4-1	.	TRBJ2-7	TGCGCCAGCAGCCTCTCACTAGCGGGAGGACCCTACGAGCAGTACTTC	CASSLSLAGGPYEQYF
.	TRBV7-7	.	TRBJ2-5	TGTGCTAGCAGCTTAACGGGGAGGCAAGAGACCCAGTACTTC	CASSLTGRQETQYF
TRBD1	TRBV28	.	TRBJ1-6	TGTGCCAGCAGGGGACAGGGGACCTATAATTCACCCCTCCACTTT	CASRGQGTYNSPLHF
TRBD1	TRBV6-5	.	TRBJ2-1	TGTGCCAGCAGTAAGACAGGGCAGCAGTTCTTC	CASSKTGQQFF
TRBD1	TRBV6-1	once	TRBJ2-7	TGTGCCAGCAAGATGAGTGGGACAGGGATCTACGAGCAGTACTTC	CASKMSGTGIYEQYF
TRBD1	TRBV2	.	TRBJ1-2	TGTGCCAGCAGTGGACAGGGGGCTCACTATGGCTACACCTTC	CASSGQGAHYGYTF
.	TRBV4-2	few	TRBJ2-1	TGTGCCAGCAGCCAGGCAACGGGAGACAATGAGCAGTTCTTC	CASSQATGDNEQFF
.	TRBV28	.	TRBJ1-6	TGTGCCAGCAGTTATCCCGGTGATTCACCCCTCCACTTT	CASSYPGDSPLHF
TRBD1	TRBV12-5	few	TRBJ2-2	TGTGCTAGTGGTTTGGTACAGGGGCGTAACACCGGGGAGCTGTTTTTT	CASGLVQGRNTGELFF
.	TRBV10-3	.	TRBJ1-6	TGTGCCATCAGTGCAGAACAGAGCTCCTATAATTCACCCCTCCACTTT	CAISAEQSSYNSPLHF
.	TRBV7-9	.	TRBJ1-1	TGTGCCAGCAGCTTAGGACAGAGCACTGAAGCTTTCTTT	CASSLGQSTEAFF
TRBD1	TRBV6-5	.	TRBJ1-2	TGTGCCAGCAGCAAGACAGGGAACCACTATGGCTACACCTTC	CASSKTGNHYGYTF
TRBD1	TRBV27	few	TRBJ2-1	TGTGCCAGCAGTTTGGCGACAGGGGGAAACAATGAGCAGTTCTTC	CASSLATGGNNEQFF
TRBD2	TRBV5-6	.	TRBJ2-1	TGTGCCAGCAGTATAGCGGGAGCGGTGTTCTTC	CASSIAGAVFF
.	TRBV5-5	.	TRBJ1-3	TGTGCCAGCAGCTTGGTGGGGACAAGTGGAAACACCATATATTTT	CASSLVGTSGNTIYF
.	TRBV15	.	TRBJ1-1	TGTGCCACCAGCAGAGAGCCTACAGGGAGATACACTGAAGCTTTCTTT	CATSREPTGRYTEAFF
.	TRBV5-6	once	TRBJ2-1	TGTGCCAGCAGCTTACGGCGGGACCGATCCTACAATGAGCAGTTCTTC	CASSLRRDRSYNEQFF
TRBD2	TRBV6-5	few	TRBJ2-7	TGTGCCAGCGGAATGACTAGCGGGGGGTCCTACGAGCAGTACTTC	CASGMTSGGSYEQYF
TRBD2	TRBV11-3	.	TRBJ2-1	TGTGCCAGCAGCTCCCGACTAGCGGGGGCCCTCGGGGAGCAGTTCTTC	CASSSRLAGALGEQFF
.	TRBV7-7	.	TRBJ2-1	TGTGCTAGCAGCTTAGTGTTCGGGATTTACAATGAGCAGTTCTTC	CASSLVFGIYNEQFF
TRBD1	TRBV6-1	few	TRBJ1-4	TGTGCCAGCAGTGACGGACAGGGTAGAACCTTAAACGAAAAACTGTTTTTT	CASSDGQGRTLNEKLFF
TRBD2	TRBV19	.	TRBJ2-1	TGTGCCAGTAGTATAGGAGCGGGAGATTTCAATGAGCAGTTCTTC	CASSIGAGDFNEQFF
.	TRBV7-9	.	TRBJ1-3	TGTGCCAGCACCCTCTCGTGGGCTATCTCTGGAAACACCATATATTTT	CASTLSWAISGNTIYF
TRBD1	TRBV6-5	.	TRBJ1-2	TGTGCCAGCAGTTTCCCGGGACAGCCCTATGGCTACACCTTC	CASSFPGQPYGYTF
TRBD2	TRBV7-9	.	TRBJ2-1	TGTTCCAGCGCGGGAGGCTCCTACAATGAGCAGTTCTTC	CSSAGGSYNEQFF
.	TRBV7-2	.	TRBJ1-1	TGTGCCAGCAGCTTATTGGACTCTAGGAACACTGAAGCTTTCTTT	CASSLLDSRNTEAFF
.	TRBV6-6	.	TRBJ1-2	TGTGCCAGCAGTTACCTGACAGTTAACTATGGCTACACCTTC	CASSYLTVNYGYTF
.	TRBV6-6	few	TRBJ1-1	TGTGCCAGTGTCTACGGAGCTGAAGCTTTCTTT	CASVYGAEAFF
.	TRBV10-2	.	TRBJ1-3	TGCGCCAGCAGTGATAGCAGGGGTTGGTCTGGAAACACCATATATTTT	CASSDSRGWSGNTIYF
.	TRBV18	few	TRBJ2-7	TGTGCCAGCTCACGGGCCACGTCCTACGAGCAGTACTTC	CASSRATSYEQYF
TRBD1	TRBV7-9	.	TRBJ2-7	TGTGCCAGCAGCTTAAAAGGGACAGGGGCCTACGAGCAGTACTTC	CASSLKGTGAYEQYF
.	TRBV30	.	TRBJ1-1	TGTGCCTGGAACACAGAAATTGAAGCTTTCTTT	CAWNTEIEAFF
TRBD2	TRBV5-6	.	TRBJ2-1	TGTGCCAGCAGCTGGGCCGGGACTAGCGGTAATGAGCAGTTCTTC	CASSWAGTSGNEQFF
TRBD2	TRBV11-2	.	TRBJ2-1	TGTGCCAGCAGCTTAGTAACTAGCGGGGGGCTTAAAGGTCGGAATGAGCAGTTCTTC	CASSLVTSGGLKGRNEQFF
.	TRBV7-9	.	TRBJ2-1	TGTGCCAGCAGCCCTCCGGACTGGTACAATGAGCAGTTCTTC	CASSPPDWYNEQFF